A selection of T cell receptor beta chains follows, all from one sample in a study of primary melanoma T cells and metastatic recurrence. The method was immunoSEQ multiplex PCR; TCRdb's version includes in-frame clones alone and lacks a portion of them. The table shows some 140 clones, with around 80% occurring only once. The sequenced material came from melanoma tumor tissue. The origin of the receptors is a human donor with melanoma. The conserved cysteine and the conserved F or W are not part of the CDR3 here. A D gene is named only where the DNA matches it firmly. Clone size appears in some rows only: once, few, many, or a class for an expanded clone.

j_gene | v_gene | abundance | d_gene | CDR3aa
TRBJ1-4 | TRBV28 | NA | NA | ASSTAGATNEKLF
TRBJ1-3 | TRBV6-8 | NA | NA | ASSYSGSSSGNTIY
TRBJ2-2 | TRBV2 | NA | TRBD1 | ASSRRQGSGELF
TRBJ1-1 | TRBV28 | NA | TRBD1 | ASSPDRGTMNTEAF
TRBJ1-1 | TRBV29-1 | NA | NA | SASGEGPEAF
TRBJ1-2 | TRBV16 | NA | NA | ASSQSVRNALYGYT
TRBJ2-7 | TRBV11-1 | NA | NA | ASSLPGRNYEQY
TRBJ1-5 | TRBV23-1 | NA | NA | ASSQNSGLYNQPQH
TRBJ1-3 | TRBV7-7 | NA | NA | ASSLEVGAHSGNTIY
TRBJ2-2 | TRBV12-5 | once | NA | ASGEGDAGELF
TRBJ1-2 | TRBV8-2 | NA | NA | GTATKRKTYGYT
TRBJ1-3 | TRBV12-2 | few | NA | ASRLARDASGNTIY
TRBJ2-5 | TRBV28 | NA | NA | ASSFPALETQY
TRBJ1-2 | TRBV2 | NA | NA | ASSAGTVVGYT
TRBJ2-1 | TRBV5-1 | NA | NA | ASSMSPGSNEQF
TRBJ1-2 | TRBV19 | NA | NA | ASSISGVGIYGYT
TRBJ2-7 | TRBV14 | NA | NA | ASSQEGREGPSYEQY
TRBJ2-2 | TRBV15 | NA | TRBD1 | ATSRERTGGNTPYNTGELF
TRBJ1-2 | TRBV19 | NA | TRBD1 | ASSIEGANYGYT
TRBJ1-2 | TRBV19 | once | NA | ASSPSGLSNYGYT
TRBJ2-7 | TRBV6-8 | NA | NA | ASSQRVGPRGLYEQY
TRBJ2-7 | TRBV12-5 | NA | TRBD1 | ASTGTGAYEQY